Listed below are T cell receptor beta chains from one sample, sequenced in a study of shared clonotypes between healthy human individuals. Here immunoSEQ multiplex PCR was the method, and the copy in TCRdb shows in-frame clones only, minus some. The sample holds about 1.5 million clones; 98% are singletons and the top ten take roughly 0.45%. The sample was naive CD4+ T cells sorted from blood. The receptors were sampled from a man aged 30 to 39 in good health. The CDR3 runs from the conserved cysteine through the conserved F or W. Each record gives: D gene, J gene, V gene, clone size, CDR3 protein, CDR3 DNA. The D gene is left open where the match is weak. Only part of the rows carry a size: once, few, many, or a class if the clone is expanded.

>TRBD1|TRBJ1-2|TRBV7-9|once
CASSNPDRALFGYTF
TGTGCCAGCAGCAATCCAGACAGGGCCCTCTTTGGCTACACCTTC
>.|TRBJ1-4|TRBV4-3|.
CASRQEGGLKNEKLFF
TGCGCCAGCAGGCAGGAGGGGGGCCTTAAAAATGAAAAACTGTTTTTT
>.|TRBJ2-3|TRBV14|.
CASSQVWLDTQYF
TGTGCCAGCAGCCAAGTCTGGCTGGATACGCAGTATTTT
>.|TRBJ2-5|TRBV7-9|.
CASTSSKGNQETQYF
TGTGCCAGCACCTCTTCAAAGGGAAACCAAGAGACCCAGTACTTC
>TRBD1|TRBJ1-5|TRBV28|.
CASTFPDRVGQPQHF
TGTGCCAGCACCTTTCCAGACAGGGTGGGTCAGCCCCAGCATTTT
>TRBD2|TRBJ2-5|TRBV15|few
CATSPRTSSQETQYF
TGTGCCACCAGCCCCCGGACTAGCTCACAAGAGACCCAGTACTTC
>.|TRBJ2-3|TRBV15|.
CATSNRRQSDTQYF
TGTGCCACCAGCAACAGAAGACAGTCAGATACGCAGTATTTT
>.|TRBJ2-1|TRBV11-3|.
CASSSRERRAGGNEQFF
TGTGCCAGCAGCAGTCGGGAGCGGCGGGCTGGGGGGAATGAGCAGTTCTTC
>.|TRBJ1-2|TRBV28|.
CASGRQLANYGYTF
TGTGCCAGCGGTAGACAGTTAGCTAACTATGGCTACACCTTC
>.|TRBJ2-1|TRBV28|.
CASTSMVRVNEQFF
TGTGCCAGCACTTCGATGGTGAGAGTCAATGAGCAGTTCTTC
>.|TRBJ2-7|TRBV11-3|once
CASSPPDSSYEQYF
TGTGCCAGCAGCCCACCGGACAGTTCCTACGAGCAGTACTTC
>TRBD1|TRBJ2-7|TRBV5-1|.
CASSLATGQGCDEQYF
TGCGCCAGCAGCTTGGCCACGGGACAGGGTTGCGACGAGCAGTACTTC
>TRBD2|TRBJ2-3|TRBV7-2|.
CASRRPPRGRFTDTQYF
TGTGCCAGCAGGCGTCCACCGCGCGGGAGGTTCACAGATACGCAGTATTTT
>.|TRBJ1-4|TRBV18|.
CASSPPLGGANEKLFF
TGTGCCAGCTCACCCCCGTTAGGTGGGGCTAATGAAAAACTGTTTTTT
>.|TRBJ2-3|TRBV5-1|.
CASSYPSGSDTQYF
TGCGCCAGCAGCTACCCATCCGGGTCAGATACGCAGTATTTT
>.|TRBJ1-4|TRBV18|.
CASSPNRVGTNEKLFF
TGTGCCAGCTCACCAAACAGGGTTGGAACTAATGAAAAACTGTTTTTT
>.|TRBJ2-5|TRBV5-1|few
CASSLYGQETQYF
TGCGCCAGCAGCTTGTATGGACAAGAGACCCAGTACTTC
>TRBD2|TRBJ2-7|TRBV9|.
CASSVVSGSSEQYF
TGTGCCAGCAGCGTAGTTAGCGGGAGCTCCGAGCAGTACTTC
>TRBD2|TRBJ2-2|TRBV5-1|.
CASRLTSGVNTGELFF
TGCGCCAGCAGGTTGACTAGCGGGGTTAACACCGGGGAGCTGTTTTTT
>.|TRBJ2-1|TRBV30|.
CAWSPKGIVNEQFF
TGTGCCTGGAGCCCCAAGGGGATCGTCAATGAGCAGTTCTTC
>.|TRBJ2-5|TRBV27|.
CASSLSGDNAITQYF
TGTGCCAGCAGTTTATCTGGGGACAATGCAATTACCCAGTACTTC
>.|TRBJ1-1|TRBV20-1|.
CSAAENTEAFF
TGCAGTGCGGCAGAGAACACTGAAGCTTTCTTT
>.|TRBJ2-7|TRBV4-1|.
CASSRGTPYEQYF
TGCGCCAGCAGCCGCGGGACTCCCTACGAGCAGTACTTC
>.|TRBJ2-1|TRBV23-1|.
CASLNSWQGWNNEQFF
TGCGCCAGCTTGAACTCCTGGCAGGGTTGGAACAATGAGCAGTTCTTC
>TRBD2|TRBJ2-1|TRBV5-1|.
CASSLDSGSYNEQFF
TGCGCCAGCAGCTTGGATAGCGGGAGTTACAATGAGCAGTTCTTC
>TRBD2|TRBJ2-7|TRBV2|.
CASTTGLPRSYEQYF
TGTGCCAGCACCACGGGACTACCCCGAAGCTACGAGCAGTACTTC
>.|TRBJ2-1|TRBV18|once
CASSPLYGVGATSYNEQFF
TGTGCCAGCTCACCCCTCTATGGAGTAGGAGCTACCTCCTACAATGAGCAGTTCTTC
>TRBD2|TRBJ2-3|TRBV10-1|.
CASSEFVSGRATDTQYF
TGCGCCAGCAGTGAGTTCGTGAGCGGGAGGGCCACAGATACGCAGTATTTT
>.|TRBJ2-2|TRBV30|.
CAFRQDPRDTGELFF
TGTGCCTTTCGACAGGACCCCAGGGACACCGGGGAGCTGTTTTTT
>.|TRBJ2-5|TRBV7-2|.
CASSQGRQETQYF
TGCGCCAGCAGTCAGGGGAGACAAGAGACCCAGTACTTC
>TRBD1|TRBJ2-4|TRBV19|.
CASSTRQGARVQYF
TGTGCCAGTAGTACCCGACAGGGGGCTCGGGTTCAGTACTTC
>.|TRBJ2-5|TRBV6-1|.
CASSERRQETQYF
TGTGCCAGCAGTGAAAGGAGGCAAGAGACCCAGTACTTC
>.|TRBJ2-1|TRBV6-6|.
CASSYLPPYNEQFF
TGTGCCAGCAGTTACCTACCCCCCTACAATGAGCAGTTCTTC
>.|TRBJ2-5|TRBV19|.
CASSISGPGGETQYF
TGTGCCAGTAGTATATCGGGGCCCGGTGGGGAGACCCAGTACTTC
>.|TRBJ2-7|TRBV9|.
CASSVAGLRNYNYEQYF
TGTGCCAGCAGCGTAGCGGGGCTGCGGAACTATAACTACGAGCAGTACTTC
>.|TRBJ2-7|TRBV5-1|.
CASSLGVRAYEQYF
TGCGCCAGCAGCTTGGGGGTCAGGGCGTACGAGCAGTACTTC
>.|TRBJ2-3|TRBV20-1|.
CSESNTDTQYF
TGCAGTGAAAGCAACACAGATACGCAGTATTTT